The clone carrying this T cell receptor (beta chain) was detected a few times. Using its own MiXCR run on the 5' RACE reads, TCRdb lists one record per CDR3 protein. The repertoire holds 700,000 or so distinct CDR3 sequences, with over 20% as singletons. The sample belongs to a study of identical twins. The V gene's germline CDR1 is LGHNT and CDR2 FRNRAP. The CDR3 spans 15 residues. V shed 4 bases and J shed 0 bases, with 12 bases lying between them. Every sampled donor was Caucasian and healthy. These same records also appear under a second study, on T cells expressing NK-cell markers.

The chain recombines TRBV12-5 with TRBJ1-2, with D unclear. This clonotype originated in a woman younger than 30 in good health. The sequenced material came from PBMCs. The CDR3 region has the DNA TGTGCTAGTGGTTCCACCCGCACTCCTAACTATGGCTACACCTTC. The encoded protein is CASGSTRTPNYGYTF.